The 20 T cell receptor beta chains below all came from one sample that was sequenced in a study of blood T cells in healthy people across ages. A second PCR of about 7 to 12 cycles used a sample-barcoded 5' primer and a J-beta primer mix. TCRdb re-derived calls from the 5' RACE reads in MiXCR, one entry per CDR3 protein. The sample holds about 970,000 distinct CDR3 sequences; roughly 51% are singletons and the top ten take around a fifth. Sequencing was carried out using blood. Receptors originate from a woman aged 55-70 years in good health.

This clonotype has just a few counts. The V gene is TRBV15, the J gene TRBJ2-4, with D possibly called TRBD1 or TRBD2 (7 bases each). Gene TRBJ2-5 matches the end of the DNA better, so the J call may be wrong. Germline lookup yields CDR1 LNHNV and CDR2 YYDKDF (reference sequence). The CDR3 contains 13 residues. The CDR3 spells CATQGGGEETQYF. In nucleotides, the CDR3 is TGTGCCACCCAGGGGGGGGGCGAGGAGACCCAGTACTTC.

A remark on this clonotype: The junction shows a germline mismatch at one end, possibly a read error. This chain joins TRBV4-3 and TRBJ2-6, with D perhaps matching TRBD1 (5 bases). Germline V lookup: CDR1 LGHNA, CDR2 YSLEER. The CDR3 covers 16 residues. The CDR3 DNA is TGCGCCAGCAGCCAAGATAGCAGGGCTGGGGCCAACGTCCGGACTTTC. Translation gives CASSQDSRAGANVRTF.

The rearrangement uses TRBV6-6 and TRBJ2-1, with D perhaps given as TRBD1 or TRBD2 (5 bases each). This CDR3 has 16 amino acids. V was pared by 5 bases and J by 4 bases, with 18 bases between. Per the germline V gene, CDR1 is MNHNY and CDR2 is SVGAGI (reference sequence). The CDR3 DNA reads as TGTGCCAGCAGTCCGCTTTGGGGGTCGGGGTACAATGAGCAGTTCTTC. Translating gives CASSPLWGSGYNEQFF.

V usage is TRBV24-1 and J usage is TRBJ2-1, with TRBD2 matching over 8 bases. There are 15 residues in the CDR3. With 4 bases clipped from V and 6 bases from J, the junction kept 7 bases outside the gene matches. Germline V gene lookup returns CDR1 KGHDR and CDR2 SFDVKD. Written as DNA, the CDR3 is TGTGCCACCAGTGACTACACCCGGGAGGGCAATGAGCAGTTCTTC. It translates to CATSDYTREGNEQFF.

This clonotype has a single count. This chain links TRBV5-5 with TRBJ2-7, with D perhaps matching TRBD1 (5 bases). The CDR3 is 18 amino acids. V lost 2 bases, J lost 0 bases, and 21 bases lay in between. In germline, CDR1 is SGHKS, CDR2 YYEKEE (reference sequence). CDR3 protein: CASSFNSPLNRRSYEQYF. In DNA form, the CDR3 reads TGTGCCAGCAGCTTTAATTCGCCGCTGAACAGGCGCTCCTACGAGCAGTACTTC.

In this sample, this clonotype turned up a few times. The chain is built from TRBV7-2 and TRBJ2-7; TRBD2 is a possible D gene (5 bases). Between the trimmed V and J ends, which lost 4 bases and 2 bases, there was a span of 12 bases. The CDR3 has 14 amino acids. Germline values: CDR1 SGHTA, CDR2 FQGNSA. The CDR3 here is CASSSFRGAYEQYF. CDR3 DNA: TGTGCCAGCAGCTCCTTCCGGGGAGCCTACGAGCAGTACTTC. The variable domain in full, with the rest retrieved from reference TRBV7-2 and TRBJ2-7, is GAGVSQSPSNKVTEKGKDVELRCDPISGHTALYWYRQSLGQGLEFLIYFQGNSAPDKSGLPSDRFSAERTGGSVSTLTIQRTQQEDSAVYLCASSSFRGAYEQYFGPGTRLTVT.

CDR3 protein: CASSQDRGARGNQPQHF. CDR3 coding DNA: TGCGCCAGCAGCCAAGACCGGGGGGCGAGAGGCAATCAGCCCCAGCATTTT. The genes are TRBV4-1 and TRBJ1-5, with D maybe TRBD1 (6 bases). Looked up from germline, CDR1 is MGHRA and CDR2 is YSYEKL. Deletions cut 0 bases from V and 2 bases from J, with 14 bases between. The CDR3 is 17 residues long.

The chain has TRBV20-1 and TRBJ2-3; D unclear. Germline CDR1 DFQATT, CDR2 SNEGSKA (reference sequence). The CDR3 is made up of 12 amino acids. V dropped 6 bases and J dropped 4 bases, with 11 bases sitting between them. The CDR3 region is CSAPAAPDTQYF. CDR3 DNA sequence: TGCAGTGCCCCCGCTGCTCCAGATACGCAGTATTTT.

The V call is TRBV11-2, the J call TRBJ1-1; no clear D gene. Looked up from germline, CDR1 is SGHAT and CDR2 is FQNNGV. Trimming pared 4 bases from V and 11 bases from J, leaving 17 bases between. The CDR3 length is 13 residues. CDR3 sequence (DNA): TGTGCCAGCAGCTCCTCGGGCCTGATCTCTGCTTTCTTT. It translates to CASSSSGLISAFF.

The chain recombines TRBV29-1 with TRBJ1-5; weak D call: TRBD1 (5 bases). CDR1 is SQVTM, CDR2 ANQGSEA, per germline. The length of the CDR3 is 12 residues. V was cut by 6 bases and J by 4 bases, with 10 bases left in between. Here the CDR3 DNA reads TGCAGCGTCTGGGACGGGAATCAGCCCCAGCATTTT. It specifies CSVWDGNQPQHF.

This clonotype was recorded only once. J is TRBJ2-3 and V is TRBV20-1, with TRBD1 matching over 9 bases. Germline V gene sequence: CDR1 DFQATT, CDR2 SNEGSKA (reference sequence). The CDR3 consists of 13 residues. Written as DNA, the CDR3 is TGCACCCAACAGGGGGCCATCACAGATACGCAGTATTTT. Its protein is CTQQGAITDTQYF.

This clonotype was counted a few times. The chain has TRBV29-1 and TRBJ1-2; D is unresolved. This CDR3 spans 14 amino acids. Germline-derived CDR1 and CDR2 are SQVTM and ANQGSEA. V lost 0 bases, J lost 2 bases, and 10 bases lay in between. CDR3 sequence (DNA): TGCAGCGTTGAAGATCGTGTCACCAACTATGGCTACACCTTC. Protein: CSVEDRVTNYGYTF.

V gene TRBV3-1 combines with J gene TRBJ1-4, with D perhaps TRBD1 (5 bases). The CDR3 covers 14 residues. V was trimmed by 3 bases and J by 10 bases, leaving 15 bases between them. Germline lookup yields CDR1 LGHDT and CDR2 YNNKEL (reference sequence). The DNA of the CDR3 is TGTGCCAGCAGCCAGGGGGACGACAAGGGAAAACTGTTTTTT. It translates to CASSQGDDKGKLFF. The variable domain in full, completed from reference TRBV3-1 and TRBJ1-4, reads DTAVSQTPKYLVTQMGNDKSIKCEQNLGHDTMYWYKQDSKKFLKIMFSYNNKELIINETVPNRFSPKSPDKAHLNLHINSLELGDSAVYFCASSQGDDKGKLFFGSGTQLSVL.

The rearrangement joins TRBV3-1 to TRBJ2-4; perhaps TRBD2 as D (5 bases). The germline V and J ends were trimmed by 5 bases and 11 bases, with 10 bases remaining between them. Germline CDR1 reads LGHDT; CDR2 reads YNNKEL (reference sequence). The CDR3 has 11 amino acids. The CDR3, as DNA: TGTGCCAGCAGCTCCGGGGTCGTTCAGTACTTC. It codes for CASSSGVVQYF.

This clonotype was observed a few times. The chain couples TRBV3-1 to TRBJ2-5; TRBD1 is a possible D gene (6 bases). Trimming removed 0 bases from V and 5 bases from J, with 13 bases in between. The CDR3 totals 15 residues. Germline V lookup: CDR1 LGHDT, CDR2 YNNKEL (reference sequence). CDR3 nucleotide sequence: TGTGCCAGCAGCCAAGATCCTCAGGGGCGCGAGACCCAGTACTTC. As protein: CASSQDPQGRETQYF.

The chain combines TRBV27 with TRBJ1-2; a possible D gene is TRBD1 (5 bases). The V gene's germline CDR1 is MNHEY and CDR2 SMNVEV (reference sequence). The CDR3 length is 16 residues. Trimming shortened V by 4 bases and J by 2 bases, and 17 bases separated the two germline ends. CDR3 in amino acids: CASSSHGGGKNYGYTF. The DNA of the CDR3 is TGTGCCAGCAGTTCCCATGGGGGGGGAAAAAACTATGGCTACACCTTC.

Remarks on this clonotype: A read error may account for a junction end that differs from germline. The chain employs TRBV6-6 and TRBJ1-5; tentatively, D is TRBD1 (5 bases). Germline assignment: CDR1 MNHNY and CDR2 SVGAGI (reference sequence). The CDR3 length is 12 residues. The CDR3 sequence is CAGRAGNQPQHF. DNA for the CDR3: TGTGCCGGCAGGGCGGGCAATCAGCCCCAGCATTTT.

Concerning this clonotype itself: The germline gene is not matched at one end of the junction; a read error may be the cause. DNA for the CDR3: TGTGCCAGCAGCCCCCTCCGGGCATCTACCGCGGAGCTGTTTTTT. Translated: CASSPLRASTAELFF. The gene calls are TRBV7-9 and TRBJ2-2; D remains unclear. Germline V CDR1 and CDR2: SEHNR, FQNEAQ (reference sequence). This CDR3 is 15 amino acids long.

The sample holds a few counts of this clonotype. The rearrangement links TRBV20-1 to TRBJ1-6, with D perhaps TRBD1 (5 bases). The germline V gene has CDR1 DFQATT and CDR2 SNEGSKA (reference sequence). V was cut by 2 bases and J by 7 bases, with 15 bases left in between. This CDR3 is 15 amino acids long. The CDR3 region is CSARMGRGRNSPLHF. In nucleotides, the CDR3 is TGCAGTGCTAGAATGGGTCGGGGACGAAATTCACCCCTCCACTTT.

Regarding this clonotype: An end of the junction differs from the germline gene, which may be a read error. This chain connects TRBV20-1 to TRBJ2-3; tentatively, D is TRBD2 (6 bases). The germline V gene has CDR1 DFQATT and CDR2 SNEGSKA (reference sequence). The CDR3 sequence is 16 residues long. The CDR3 protein is CSARGGTRGITGTQYF. CDR3 in DNA: TGCAGTGCTAGGGGCGGAACGCGCGGGATTACAGGTACGCAGTATTTT.